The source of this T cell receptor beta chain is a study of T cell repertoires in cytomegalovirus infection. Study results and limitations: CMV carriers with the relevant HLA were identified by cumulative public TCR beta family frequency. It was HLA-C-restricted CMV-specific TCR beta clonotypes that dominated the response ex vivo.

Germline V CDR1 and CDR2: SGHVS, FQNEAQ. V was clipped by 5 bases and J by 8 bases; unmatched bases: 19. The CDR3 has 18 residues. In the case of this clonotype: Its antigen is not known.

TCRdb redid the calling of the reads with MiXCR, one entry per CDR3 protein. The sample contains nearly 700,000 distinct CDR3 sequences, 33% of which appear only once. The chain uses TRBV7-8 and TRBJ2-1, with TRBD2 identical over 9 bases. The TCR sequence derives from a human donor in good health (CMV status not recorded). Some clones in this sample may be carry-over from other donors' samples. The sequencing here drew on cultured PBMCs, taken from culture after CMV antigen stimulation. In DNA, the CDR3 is TGTGCCAGCAGCCCCCCCCTCTTGTTAGCGGGAGCAGGCGATGAGCAGTTCTTC. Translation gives CASSPPLLLAGAGDEQFF.